This note documents a single TCR beta chain sequence. Germline trimming cut 3 bases from V and 4 bases from J; bases unmatched to any gene: 5. The CDR3 loop spans 15 amino acids. Germline CDR1 is MDHEN and CDR2 is SYDVKM. Authors' data handling: Estimated nucleated cell counts came from reference gene primer amplification. Clones were read by immunoSEQ multiplex PCR, and TCRdb kept only the in-frame ones, dropping some. V and J calls and clone size come straight from that table; D and trimming were deduced from the DNA. The profile shows around 250,000 clones, 80% to 90% of them singletons. The sample comes from a study of blood T cell repertoires in COVID-19. Overall study context: Some COVID-19 samples were acute and others convalescent; all came from the United States, Italy and Spain. T cells, B-cell-depleted T cells, or PBMCs supplied cDNA or gDNA.

This sequence joins TRBV28 and TRBJ2-4; 8 bases match TRBD1. The receptor's source is a man between 60 and 70 years old with acute or convalescent COVID-19. The specimen sequenced was peripheral blood. The CDR3 here is CASSFSGGGKNIQYF. For the CDR3, the DNA is TGTGCCAGCAGTTTTTCAGGGGGCGGGAAAAACATTCAGTACTTC.